This TCR beta chain emerged from a study of T cell repertoires in cytomegalovirus infection. Study-wide points: CMV-specific TCR beta clonotypes restricted by HLA-C were the ones dominating the ex vivo response.

The CDR3 has 14 residues. The V end lost 5 bases, the J end lost 2 bases, and 10 bases lay between the germline ends. The V gene's germline CDR1 is MNHEY and CDR2 SMNVEV (reference sequence). Concerning this clonotype itself: The target antigen is unknown.

TCRdb re-derived calls from the reads in MiXCR, one entry per CDR3 protein. The repertoire holds roughly 800,000 distinct CDR3 sequences, about 27% seen once, with around 14% in the top ten. This rearrangement joins TRBV27 to TRBJ2-4; D may match TRBD1 or TRBD2 (5 bases each). Sample: cultured CD8+ T cells from PBMCs, taken from culture after CMV antigen stimulation. The sequence was collected from a human donor in good health (CMV status not recorded). Some clones in this sample may be carry-over from other donors' samples. The CDR3 loop reads CASSLEGPKNIQYF. CDR3 nucleotide sequence: TGTGCCAGCAGTCTCGAGGGGCCCAAAAACATTCAGTACTTC.